This T cell receptor beta chain was sequenced in a study of OX40 agonist ivuxolimab in advanced cancers. Study-level information: Patients were given ivuxolimab, an antibody that agonizes OX40 (CD134).

This CDR3 spans 17 amino acids. V lost 0 bases and J 0 bases, leaving 13 bases between the germline ends. Germline loops: CDR1 SGHRS, CDR2 YFSETQ. Clones were read by immunoSEQ multiplex PCR, and TCRdb kept only the in-frame ones, dropping some. This table has some 87,000 clones, 90% appearing once. The chain uses TRBV5-1 and TRBJ2-1; no clear D gene. The sample was CD4+ or CD8+ T cells sorted from blood, taken in a trial of the OX40 agonist ivuxolimab. The receptor was derived from an adult with an advanced solid tumor such as melanoma, head and neck, liver or kidney cancer. CDR3 coding DNA: TGCGCCAGCAGCTTGGGGGTGGCACCGAGCTCCTACAATGAGCAGTTCTTC. It translates to CASSLGVAPSSYNEQFF.